This T cell receptor (beta chain) derives from a study of CD8+ T cells in alopecia areata. cDNA prepared by RNA extraction and subsequent reverse transcription served as the template for sequencing. Libraries were prepared by immunoSEQ multiplex PCR; TCRdb keeps only in-frame clonotypes and omits some of them. The sample includes about 130,000 clones, 58% of them seen just once. The starting material was CD4+ T cells sorted from blood, obtained at week 0. This receptor was obtained from a human donor with alopecia areata.

The CDR3 sequence is CASGALRQGGEQYF. The CDR3 nucleotides are TGTGCCAGCGGCGCCTTGAGACAGGGCGGCGAGCAGTACTTC. V and J are TRBV28 and TRBJ2-7, with 7 bases identical to TRBD1. V gave up 8 bases and J gave up 6 bases; unmatched junction bases: 13. This CDR3 spans 14 amino acids. Germline V gene data show CDR1 as MDHEN and CDR2 as SYDVKM. Full variable domain (remainder filled in from reference TRBV28 and TRBJ2-7): DVKVTQSSRYLVKRTGEKVFLECVQDMDHENMFWYRQDPGLGLRLIYFSYDVKMKEKGDIPEGYSVSREKKERFSLILESASTNQTSMYLCASGALRQGGEQYFGPGTRLTVT.